Listed below are T cell receptor beta chains from one sample, sequenced in a study of blood T cell repertoires in COVID-19. TCRdb keeps only in-frame clones here, not all; method: immunoSEQ multiplex PCR. The sample includes about 250,000 clones, about 87% of them seen just once. The sequenced sample was PBMCs or T cells enriched from blood (not recorded which). Every receptor here comes from a woman aged 50 to 60 who had recovered from COVID-19. Both conserved end residues are part of each CDR3. A D gene is named only where the DNA matches it firmly. Expanded clones are given a class, and other clones once, few, many or no size at all.

d_call: TRBD1
j_call: TRBJ1-2
cdr3_length: 13
clone_size: once
v_call: TRBV19
cdr3_nt: TGTGCCAGTAGTCTCCGGGACAGGGATGGCTACACCTTC
cdr3_aa: CASSLRDRDGYTF

d_call: NA
j_call: TRBJ2-1
cdr3_length: 14
clone_size: NA
v_call: TRBV10-2
cdr3_nt: TGCGCCAGCAGTGAGATAGTTAGTAGTAGTGAGCAGTTCTTC
cdr3_aa: CASSEIVSSSEQFF

d_call: NA
j_call: TRBJ1-1
cdr3_length: 14
clone_size: NA
v_call: TRBV6-4
cdr3_nt: TGTGCCAGCAGAGCGGACAGCGCGAACACTGAAGCTTTCTTT
cdr3_aa: CASRADSANTEAFF

d_call: TRBD1
j_call: TRBJ1-2
cdr3_length: 13
clone_size: NA
v_call: TRBV5-1
cdr3_nt: TGCGCCAGCAGGCGGGACAGCCTCCCGGGCTACACCTTC
cdr3_aa: CASRRDSLPGYTF

d_call: TRBD1
j_call: TRBJ2-5
cdr3_length: 16
clone_size: NA
v_call: TRBV5-1
cdr3_nt: TGCGCCAGCAGCCTAAAAACCGGGACAGGGCTTGGGGCCCAGTACTTC
cdr3_aa: CASSLKTGTGLGAQYF

d_call: NA
j_call: TRBJ2-5
cdr3_length: 14
clone_size: NA
v_call: TRBV11-2
cdr3_nt: TGTGCCAGCAGCGCCATGGGGGGACAAGAGACCCAGTACTTC
cdr3_aa: CASSAMGGQETQYF

d_call: NA
j_call: TRBJ1-1
cdr3_length: 15
clone_size: NA
v_call: TRBV19
cdr3_nt: TGTGCCAGTAGTAGCCTTGCGGCCGTGAACACTGAAGCTTTCTTT
cdr3_aa: CASSSLAAVNTEAFF

d_call: NA
j_call: TRBJ1-3
cdr3_length: 17
clone_size: NA
v_call: TRBV7-2
cdr3_nt: TGTGCCAGCAGCGCCCTCGCCGGGATCAGCTCTGGAAACACCATATATTTT
cdr3_aa: CASSALAGISSGNTIYF

d_call: TRBD2
j_call: TRBJ2-5
cdr3_length: 15
clone_size: NA
v_call: TRBV11-2
cdr3_nt: TGTGCCAGCAGCTCCACGACTAGCGGGACAAAGACCCAGTACTTC
cdr3_aa: CASSSTTSGTKTQYF

d_call: NA
j_call: TRBJ2-7
cdr3_length: 14
clone_size: few
v_call: TRBV7-9
cdr3_nt: TGTGCCAGCAGCTTACTGGCAGGGACCTACGAGCAGTACTTC
cdr3_aa: CASSLLAGTYEQYF

d_call: NA
j_call: TRBJ2-3
cdr3_length: 14
clone_size: NA
v_call: TRBV11-1
cdr3_nt: TGTGCCAGCAGCTTACAAGAGGGTATAGATACGCAGTATTTT
cdr3_aa: CASSLQEGIDTQYF

d_call: NA
j_call: TRBJ1-1
cdr3_length: 16
clone_size: NA
v_call: TRBV5-4
cdr3_nt: TGTGCCAGCAGCTTGGGGAGGTCTCAGGGGAGCACTGAAGCTTTCTTT
cdr3_aa: CASSLGRSQGSTEAFF

d_call: NA
j_call: TRBJ2-7
cdr3_length: 15
clone_size: few
v_call: TRBV6-1
cdr3_nt: TGTGCCAGCAGTGAAGCGGGACACAACTTCTACGAGCAGTACTTC
cdr3_aa: CASSEAGHNFYEQYF

d_call: NA
j_call: TRBJ1-1
cdr3_length: 13
clone_size: few
v_call: TRBV9
cdr3_nt: TGTGCCAGCAGCGAGGGACAGAACACTGAAGCTTTCTTT
cdr3_aa: CASSEGQNTEAFF

d_call: NA
j_call: TRBJ1-6
cdr3_length: 13
clone_size: few
v_call: TRBV6-5
cdr3_nt: TGTGCCAGCACTTCAACAGGGCGTTCACCCCTCCACTTT
cdr3_aa: CASTSTGRSPLHF

d_call: TRBD1
j_call: TRBJ2-7
cdr3_length: 14
clone_size: NA
v_call: TRBV25-1
cdr3_nt: TGTGCCAGCAGAGGACAGGTCGCCCCCTACGAGCAGTACTTC
cdr3_aa: CASRGQVAPYEQYF

d_call: NA
j_call: TRBJ2-3
cdr3_length: 12
clone_size: NA
v_call: TRBV30
cdr3_nt: TGTGCCTGGAGTTTAGGCACAGATACGCAGTATTTT
cdr3_aa: CAWSLGTDTQYF

d_call: NA
j_call: TRBJ1-1
cdr3_length: 12
clone_size: NA
v_call: TRBV5-1
cdr3_nt: TGCGCCAGCAGCGCCCCGGGTTTAGCGGCTTTCTTT
cdr3_aa: CASSAPGLAAFF

d_call: NA
j_call: TRBJ2-2
cdr3_length: 15
clone_size: NA
v_call: TRBV5-5
cdr3_nt: TGTGCCAGCAGCTCCCCCAGGGGCGGCACCGGGGAGCTGTTTTTT
cdr3_aa: CASSSPRGGTGELFF

d_call: NA
j_call: TRBJ2-2
cdr3_length: 16
clone_size: few
v_call: TRBV4-3
cdr3_nt: TGCGCCAGCAGCCAGGGCGCGGGGGCGGGAACCGGGGAGCTGTTTTTT
cdr3_aa: CASSQGAGAGTGELFF

d_call: TRBD2
j_call: TRBJ2-3
cdr3_length: 17
clone_size: NA
v_call: TRBV28
cdr3_nt: TGTGCCAGCAGTTTACGGCGGGAGCGGTTGGGCACAGATACGCAGTATTTT
cdr3_aa: CASSLRRERLGTDTQYF

d_call: NA
j_call: TRBJ1-2
cdr3_length: 14
clone_size: NA
v_call: TRBV27
cdr3_nt: TGTGCCAGCCGAACGGTCCAGGGTGAGAACGGCTACACCTTC
cdr3_aa: CASRTVQGENGYTF

d_call: NA
j_call: TRBJ1-6
cdr3_length: 18
clone_size: NA
v_call: TRBV5-4
cdr3_nt: TGTGCCAGCAGCTCCGAGCCCCGCCTTCGGCAGGGTAATTCACCCCTCCACTTT
cdr3_aa: CASSSEPRLRQGNSPLHF

d_call: NA
j_call: TRBJ1-2
cdr3_length: 16
clone_size: NA
v_call: TRBV21-1
cdr3_nt: TGTGCCGGCAAGCCCACCAGGGACAGATTAAACTATGGCTACACCTTC
cdr3_aa: CAGKPTRDRLNYGYTF

d_call: NA
j_call: TRBJ1-1
cdr3_length: 17
clone_size: NA
v_call: TRBV30
cdr3_nt: TGTGCCTGGTCCCGCGATAGAACCGATCAGGGGAACACTGAAGCTTTCTTT
cdr3_aa: CAWSRDRTDQGNTEAFF

d_call: TRBD2
j_call: TRBJ2-7
cdr3_length: 14
clone_size: NA
v_call: TRBV20-1
cdr3_nt: TGCAGTGCTAGTATGGCTAGCGGGTTACGCGAGCAGTACTTC
cdr3_aa: CSASMASGLREQYF

d_call: TRBD1
j_call: TRBJ1-2
cdr3_length: 14
clone_size: NA
v_call: TRBV19
cdr3_nt: TGTGCCAGTAGTACGCTATCAGGGGGGAAGGGCTACACCTTC
cdr3_aa: CASSTLSGGKGYTF

d_call: TRBD1
j_call: TRBJ1-2
cdr3_length: 15
clone_size: once
v_call: TRBV18
cdr3_nt: TGTGCCAGCTCACGGGGACAGGGGCCGGAGGAAGGCTACACCTTC
cdr3_aa: CASSRGQGPEEGYTF

d_call: TRBD2
j_call: TRBJ2-1
cdr3_length: 15
clone_size: NA
v_call: TRBV7-8
cdr3_nt: TGTGCCAGCAGCGTAAGGACTAGTTTGGGCAATGAGCAGTTCTTC
cdr3_aa: CASSVRTSLGNEQFF

d_call: TRBD1
j_call: TRBJ1-1
cdr3_length: 14
clone_size: NA
v_call: TRBV18
cdr3_nt: TGTGCCAGCTCACCAGGGACAGGATCGGTTGAAGCTTTCTTT
cdr3_aa: CASSPGTGSVEAFF

d_call: NA
j_call: TRBJ1-4
cdr3_length: 15
clone_size: NA
v_call: TRBV5-8
cdr3_nt: TGTGCCAGCAGACTCAACAGGGCGAATAATGAAAAACTGTTTTTT
cdr3_aa: CASRLNRANNEKLFF

d_call: TRBD2
j_call: TRBJ2-1
cdr3_length: 16
clone_size: NA
v_call: TRBV25-1
cdr3_nt: TGTGCCAGCAGTGAGGGACTAGCGCGAGACTACAATGAGCAGTTCTTC
cdr3_aa: CASSEGLARDYNEQFF

d_call: NA
j_call: TRBJ1-5
cdr3_length: 15
clone_size: NA
v_call: TRBV28
cdr3_nt: TGTGCCAGCAGTAAACGATACAGGGTCAATCAGCCCCAGCATTTT
cdr3_aa: CASSKRYRVNQPQHF

d_call: TRBD1
j_call: TRBJ2-1
cdr3_length: 15
clone_size: NA
v_call: TRBV7-9
cdr3_nt: TGTGCCAGCAGCTTACGGGACAGAACCTACAATGAGCAGTTCTTC
cdr3_aa: CASSLRDRTYNEQFF

d_call: NA
j_call: TRBJ2-5
cdr3_length: 14
clone_size: NA
v_call: TRBV7-3
cdr3_nt: TGTGCCAGCAGCCCGGGGACAAACCAAGAGACCCAGTACTTC
cdr3_aa: CASSPGTNQETQYF

d_call: TRBD1
j_call: TRBJ1-2
cdr3_length: 14
clone_size: NA
v_call: TRBV9
cdr3_nt: TGTGCCAGCAGCCCGGGGGACAGGAACTATGGCTACACCTTC
cdr3_aa: CASSPGDRNYGYTF

d_call: NA
j_call: TRBJ1-3
cdr3_length: 15
clone_size: once
v_call: TRBV5-1
cdr3_nt: TGCGCCAGCAGCTCGGGAGAGTACTCTGGAAACACCATATATTTT
cdr3_aa: CASSSGEYSGNTIYF

d_call: TRBD1
j_call: TRBJ2-7
cdr3_length: 14
clone_size: NA
v_call: TRBV6-2/TRBV6-3
cdr3_nt: TGTGCCAGCAGCCGTCGGGACAGGGAGTACGAGCAGTACTTC
cdr3_aa: CASSRRDREYEQYF

d_call: TRBD2
j_call: TRBJ2-3
cdr3_length: 15
clone_size: NA
v_call: TRBV7-9
cdr3_nt: TGTGCCAGCACAGACCTAGCGGGGCGCACAGATACGCAGTATTTT
cdr3_aa: CASTDLAGRTDTQYF

d_call: TRBD1
j_call: TRBJ1-1
cdr3_length: 15
clone_size: NA
v_call: TRBV11-2
cdr3_nt: TGTGCCAGCAGCCCCCGAAAGGGGGCAGGGACTGAAGCTTTCTTT
cdr3_aa: CASSPRKGAGTEAFF

d_call: TRBD2
j_call: TRBJ2-1
cdr3_length: 18
clone_size: NA
v_call: TRBV28
cdr3_nt: TGTGCCAGCAGTCAGACGCCGGGACTAGCGGGAGGGAACAATGAGCAGTTCTTC
cdr3_aa: CASSQTPGLAGGNNEQFF

d_call: NA
j_call: TRBJ1-5
cdr3_length: 15
clone_size: NA
v_call: TRBV19
cdr3_nt: TGTGCCAGTAGGCCCGGGACACCTAGCAATCAGCCCCAGCATTTT
cdr3_aa: CASRPGTPSNQPQHF

d_call: NA
j_call: TRBJ1-3
cdr3_length: 12
clone_size: NA
v_call: TRBV29-1
cdr3_nt: TGCAGCGCGACAGGTTCTGGAAACACCATATATTTT
cdr3_aa: CSATGSGNTIYF

d_call: TRBD2
j_call: TRBJ2-1
cdr3_length: 15
clone_size: NA
v_call: TRBV28
cdr3_nt: TGTGCCAGCAGTATAACTACTCGGGGGGTAGGTGAGCAGTTCTTC
cdr3_aa: CASSITTRGVGEQFF

d_call: TRBD2
j_call: TRBJ2-1
cdr3_length: 15
clone_size: few
v_call: TRBV2
cdr3_nt: TGTGCCAGCAGTGAATTAGCGGGAGCCTACAATGAGCAGTTCTTC
cdr3_aa: CASSELAGAYNEQFF

d_call: TRBD1
j_call: TRBJ1-2
cdr3_length: 15
clone_size: NA
v_call: TRBV7-9
cdr3_nt: TGTGCCAGCAGCTCCGGGTGGGACAGTAACTATGGCTACACCTTC
cdr3_aa: CASSSGWDSNYGYTF

d_call: NA
j_call: TRBJ1-2
cdr3_length: 13
clone_size: NA
v_call: TRBV7-2
cdr3_nt: TGTGCCAGCAGCTTAGCAGGGGCATGGGGCTACACCTTC
cdr3_aa: CASSLAGAWGYTF

d_call: NA
j_call: TRBJ1-2
cdr3_length: 11
clone_size: NA
v_call: TRBV23-1
cdr3_nt: TGCGCCAGCCGCGACATGGATGGCTACACCTTC
cdr3_aa: CASRDMDGYTF

d_call: NA
j_call: TRBJ1-1
cdr3_length: 13
clone_size: NA
v_call: TRBV4-3
cdr3_nt: TGCGCCAGCAGCCAAGAGGGGGGGACTGAAGCTTTCTTT
cdr3_aa: CASSQEGGTEAFF

d_call: NA
j_call: TRBJ1-6
cdr3_length: 15
clone_size: NA
v_call: TRBV28
cdr3_nt: TGTGCCAGCAGTTTAGTGGGGGGACCTAATTCACCCCTCCACTTT
cdr3_aa: CASSLVGGPNSPLHF

d_call: NA
j_call: TRBJ1-2
cdr3_length: 14
clone_size: few
v_call: TRBV5-5
cdr3_nt: TGTGCCAGCAGCGGATCGACAGCCGTCTATGGCTACACCTTC
cdr3_aa: CASSGSTAVYGYTF

d_call: NA
j_call: TRBJ1-5
cdr3_length: 16
clone_size: NA
v_call: TRBV30
cdr3_nt: TGTGCCTGGAGTCTACAATCGGGGTTAAGTCCACAGCCCCAGCATTTT
cdr3_aa: CAWSLQSGLSPQPQHF

d_call: TRBD2
j_call: TRBJ2-1
cdr3_length: 18
clone_size: NA
v_call: TRBV28
cdr3_nt: TGTGCCAGCAGTTTTTTTTGGACTAGCGGGGGGCCCTACAATGAGCAGTTCTTC
cdr3_aa: CASSFFWTSGGPYNEQFF

d_call: TRBD1
j_call: TRBJ1-2
cdr3_length: 15
clone_size: NA
v_call: TRBV28
cdr3_nt: TGTGCCAGCAGTTCCTCCGGGACAGGGCGACAAGGCTACACCTTC
cdr3_aa: CASSSSGTGRQGYTF

d_call: NA
j_call: TRBJ1-2
cdr3_length: 14
clone_size: NA
v_call: TRBV7-3
cdr3_nt: TGTGCCAGCAGTATAGACAGCGACGGCTATGGCTACACCTTC
cdr3_aa: CASSIDSDGYGYTF